This TCR beta chain comes out of a study of shared clonotypes between healthy human individuals. Points from the study as a whole: Generally, naive subsets (rather than memory subsets) showed larger estimated richness.

In the case of this clone: What it recognizes is unknown.

This table comes from immunoSEQ multiplex PCR, and its TCRdb copy is limited to in-frame clones, with some not included. Among around 2,000,000 clones, 85% to 95% were seen once, and the ten largest hold approximately 1.7%. The CDR3 sequence is 14 residues long. V lost 7 bases to trimming and J lost 5 bases, with 14 bases between them. In germline, CDR1 is MDHEN, CDR2 SYDVKM. As defined, naive CD8 cells were CD45RO-negative and positively selected for CCR7, with terminally differentiated effector memory CD45RA+ cells excluded. Each donor was a Caucasian adult residing in Nashville, Tennessee. The source is a young man in good health. Some clones in this sample may be carry-over from other donors' samples. Sequenced: naive CD8+ T cells from PBMCs. The J gene is TRBJ2-2, the V gene TRBV28; perhaps D is TRBD1 or TRBD2 (5 bases each). DNA for the CDR3: TGTGCCAGCATGGGGGACCGGATAACCGGGGAGCTGTTTTTT. Encoded protein: CASMGDRITGELFF.